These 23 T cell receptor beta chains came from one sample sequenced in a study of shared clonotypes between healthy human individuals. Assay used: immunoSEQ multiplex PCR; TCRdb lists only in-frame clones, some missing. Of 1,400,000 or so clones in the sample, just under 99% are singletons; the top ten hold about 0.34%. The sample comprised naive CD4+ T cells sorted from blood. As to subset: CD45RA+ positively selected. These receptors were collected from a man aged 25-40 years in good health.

The CDR3 DNA reads TGTGCCAGCAGCCCAGGAGCCAGGGGAGGCGAGCAGTACTTC. Translation: CASSPGARGGEQYF. The chain carries TRBV7-9 and TRBJ2-7; D could derive from TRBD1 or TRBD2 (6 bases each). The germline V gene has CDR1 SEHNR and CDR2 FQNEAQ (reference sequence). The CDR3 sequence is 14 residues long. V lost 5 bases to trimming and J lost 6 bases, with 17 bases between them.

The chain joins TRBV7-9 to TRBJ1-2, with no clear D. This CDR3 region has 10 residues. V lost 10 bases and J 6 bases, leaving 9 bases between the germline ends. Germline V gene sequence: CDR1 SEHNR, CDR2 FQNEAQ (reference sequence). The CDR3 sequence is CATLSHGYTF. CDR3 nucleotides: TGTGCCACCCTATCCCATGGCTACACCTTC.

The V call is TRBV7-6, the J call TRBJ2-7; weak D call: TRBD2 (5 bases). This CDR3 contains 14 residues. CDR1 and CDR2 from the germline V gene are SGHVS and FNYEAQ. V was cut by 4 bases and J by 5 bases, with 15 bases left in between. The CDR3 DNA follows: TGTGCCAGCAGCTCCCGGGCCCGGGATGACGAGCAGTACTTC. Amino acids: CASSSRARDDEQYF.

This CDR3 is CASSLGSEQYF. The CDR3 nucleotides are TGTGCCAGCAGTTTGGGGTCCGAGCAGTACTTC. V usage is TRBV28 and J usage is TRBJ2-7, with D hard to call. This CDR3 region has 11 residues. Looked up from germline, CDR1 is MDHEN and CDR2 is SYDVKM. With 3 bases removed from V and 6 bases from J, the gap between germline ends came to 6 bases. The complete variable domain, with remaining parts taken from reference TRBV28 and TRBJ2-7, reads DVKVTQSSRYLVKRTGEKVFLECVQDMDHENMFWYRQDPGLGLRLIYFSYDVKMKEKGDIPEGYSVSREKKERFSLILESASTNQTSMYLCASSLGSEQYFGPGTRLTVT.

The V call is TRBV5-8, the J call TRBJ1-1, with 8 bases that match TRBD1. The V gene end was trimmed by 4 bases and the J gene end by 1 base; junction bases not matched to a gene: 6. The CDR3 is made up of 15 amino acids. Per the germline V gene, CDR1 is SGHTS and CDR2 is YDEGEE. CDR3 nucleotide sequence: TGTGCCAGCAGCATCGGGGACAGGTCGAACACTGAAGCTTTCTTT. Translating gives CASSIGDRSNTEAFF.

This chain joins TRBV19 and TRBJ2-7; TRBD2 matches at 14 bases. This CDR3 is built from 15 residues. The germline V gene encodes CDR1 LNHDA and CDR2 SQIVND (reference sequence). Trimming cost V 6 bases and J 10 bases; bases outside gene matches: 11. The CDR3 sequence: CASSGLAGGLLQQYF. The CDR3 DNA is TGTGCCAGTAGCGGACTAGCGGGAGGCCTATTACAACAGTACTTC.

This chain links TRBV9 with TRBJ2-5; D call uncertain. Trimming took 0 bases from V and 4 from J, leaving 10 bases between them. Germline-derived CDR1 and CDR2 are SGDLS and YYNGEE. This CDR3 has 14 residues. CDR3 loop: CASSVGLRAETQYF. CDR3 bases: TGTGCCAGCAGCGTAGGACTTCGCGCAGAGACCCAGTACTTC.

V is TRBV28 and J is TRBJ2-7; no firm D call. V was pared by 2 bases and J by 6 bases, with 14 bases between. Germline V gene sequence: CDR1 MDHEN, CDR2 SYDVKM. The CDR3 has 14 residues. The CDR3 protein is CASSLLATTGEQYF. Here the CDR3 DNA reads TGTGCCAGCAGTTTACTGGCGACAACGGGCGAGCAGTACTTC.

As DNA, the CDR3 is TGTGCCAGCCAAAGTGGCAGGCTTAGGGATCAGCCCCAGCATTTT. As protein: CASQSGRLRDQPQHF. The chain combines TRBV2 with TRBJ1-5, with D uncertain. CDR3 length: 15 residues. Trimming cost V 8 bases and J 5 bases, with 19 bases left between them. Germline CDR1 reads SNHLY; CDR2 reads FYNNEI.

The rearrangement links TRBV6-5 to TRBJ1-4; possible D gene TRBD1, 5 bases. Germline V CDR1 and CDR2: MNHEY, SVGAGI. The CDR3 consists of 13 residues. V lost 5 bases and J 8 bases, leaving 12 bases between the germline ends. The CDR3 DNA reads TGTGCCAGCAGTCGACAGCAGAGGGAAAAACTGTTTTTT. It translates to CASSRQQREKLFF.

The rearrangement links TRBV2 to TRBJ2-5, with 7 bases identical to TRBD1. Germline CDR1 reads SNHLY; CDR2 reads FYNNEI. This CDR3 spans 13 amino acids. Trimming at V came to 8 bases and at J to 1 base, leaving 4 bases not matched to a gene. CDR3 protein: CASHGQAQETQYF. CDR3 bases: TGTGCCAGCCATGGACAGGCCCAAGAGACCCAGTACTTC.

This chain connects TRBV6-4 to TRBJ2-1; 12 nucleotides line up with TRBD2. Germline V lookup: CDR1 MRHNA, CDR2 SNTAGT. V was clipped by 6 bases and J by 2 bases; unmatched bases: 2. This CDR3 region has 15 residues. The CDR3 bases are TGTGCCAGCAGGAGACTAGCGGGAGCCTACAATGAGCAGTTCTTC. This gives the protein CASRRLAGAYNEQFF.

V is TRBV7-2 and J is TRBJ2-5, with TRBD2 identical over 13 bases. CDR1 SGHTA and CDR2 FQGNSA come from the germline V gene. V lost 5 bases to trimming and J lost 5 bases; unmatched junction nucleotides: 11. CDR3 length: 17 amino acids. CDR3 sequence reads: CASSRDPTSGRLETQYF. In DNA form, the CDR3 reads TGTGCCAGCAGCCGAGACCCGACTAGCGGGAGGTTGGAGACCCAGTACTTC.

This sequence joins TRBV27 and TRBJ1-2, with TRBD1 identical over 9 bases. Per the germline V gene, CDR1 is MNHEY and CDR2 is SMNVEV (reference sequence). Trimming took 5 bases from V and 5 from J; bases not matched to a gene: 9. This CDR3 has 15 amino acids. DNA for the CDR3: TGTGCCAGCAGTGCGCACAGGGGGCGATCATATGGCTACACCTTC. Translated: CASSAHRGRSYGYTF.

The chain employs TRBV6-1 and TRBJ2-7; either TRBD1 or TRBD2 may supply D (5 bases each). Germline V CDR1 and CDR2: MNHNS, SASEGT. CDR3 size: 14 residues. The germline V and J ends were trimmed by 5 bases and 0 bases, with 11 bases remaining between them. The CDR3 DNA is TGTGCCAGCAGTACCGGGACGTTCTCCTACGAGCAGTACTTC. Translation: CASSTGTFSYEQYF.

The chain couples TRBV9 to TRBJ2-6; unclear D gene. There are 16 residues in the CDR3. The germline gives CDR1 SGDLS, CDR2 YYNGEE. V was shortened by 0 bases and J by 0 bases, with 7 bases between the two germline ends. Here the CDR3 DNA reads TGTGCCAGCAGCGTAGCCGAGGACTCTGGGGCCAACGTCCTGACTTTC. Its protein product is CASSVAEDSGANVLTF.

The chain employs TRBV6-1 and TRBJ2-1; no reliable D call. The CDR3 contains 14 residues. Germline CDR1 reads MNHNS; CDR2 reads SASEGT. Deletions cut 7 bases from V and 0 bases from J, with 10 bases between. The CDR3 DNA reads TGTGCCAGCATTCTTACATTCTCCTACAATGAGCAGTTCTTC. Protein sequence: CASILTFSYNEQFF.

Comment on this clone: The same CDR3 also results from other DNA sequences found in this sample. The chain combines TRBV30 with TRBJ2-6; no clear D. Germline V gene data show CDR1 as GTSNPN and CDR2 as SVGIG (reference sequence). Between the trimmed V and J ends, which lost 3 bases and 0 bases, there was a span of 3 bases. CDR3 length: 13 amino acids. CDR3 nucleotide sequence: TGTGCCTGGAGGAACTCTGGGGCCAACGTCCTGACTTTC. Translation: CAWRNSGANVLTF.

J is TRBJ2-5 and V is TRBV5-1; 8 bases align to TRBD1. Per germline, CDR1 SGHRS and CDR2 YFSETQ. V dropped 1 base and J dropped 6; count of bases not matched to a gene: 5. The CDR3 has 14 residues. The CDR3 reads CASSLTGGRQTQYF. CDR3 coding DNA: TGCGCCAGCAGCTTGACAGGGGGTAGGCAGACCCAGTACTTC.

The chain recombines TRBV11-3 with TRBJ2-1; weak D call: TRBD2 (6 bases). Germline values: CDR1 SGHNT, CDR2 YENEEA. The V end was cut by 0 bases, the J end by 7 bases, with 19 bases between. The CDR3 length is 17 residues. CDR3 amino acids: CASSLDEVGRGRNEQFF. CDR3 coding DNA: TGTGCCAGCAGCTTAGATGAGGTCGGGAGAGGTAGGAATGAGCAGTTCTTC.

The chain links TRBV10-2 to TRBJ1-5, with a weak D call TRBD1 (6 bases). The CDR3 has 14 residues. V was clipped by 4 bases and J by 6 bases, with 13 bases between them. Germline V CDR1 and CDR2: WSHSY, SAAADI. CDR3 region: CASSAGERGQPQHF. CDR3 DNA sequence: TGCGCCAGCAGTGCAGGGGAGCGGGGTCAGCCCCAGCATTTT.

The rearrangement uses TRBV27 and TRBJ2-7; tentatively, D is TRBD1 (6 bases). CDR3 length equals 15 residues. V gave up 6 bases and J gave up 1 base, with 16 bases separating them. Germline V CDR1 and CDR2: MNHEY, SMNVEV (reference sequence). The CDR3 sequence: CASRTGTSSSYEQYF. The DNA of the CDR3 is TGTGCCAGCAGGACCGGGACAAGTTCGTCCTACGAGCAGTACTTC.

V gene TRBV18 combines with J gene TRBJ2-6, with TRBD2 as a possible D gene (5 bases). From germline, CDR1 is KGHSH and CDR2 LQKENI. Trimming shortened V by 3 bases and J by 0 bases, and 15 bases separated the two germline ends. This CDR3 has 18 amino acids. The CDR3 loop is CASSPGIQASSGANVLTF. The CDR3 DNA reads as TGTGCCAGCTCACCCGGGATCCAGGCGAGCTCTGGGGCCAACGTCCTGACTTTC.